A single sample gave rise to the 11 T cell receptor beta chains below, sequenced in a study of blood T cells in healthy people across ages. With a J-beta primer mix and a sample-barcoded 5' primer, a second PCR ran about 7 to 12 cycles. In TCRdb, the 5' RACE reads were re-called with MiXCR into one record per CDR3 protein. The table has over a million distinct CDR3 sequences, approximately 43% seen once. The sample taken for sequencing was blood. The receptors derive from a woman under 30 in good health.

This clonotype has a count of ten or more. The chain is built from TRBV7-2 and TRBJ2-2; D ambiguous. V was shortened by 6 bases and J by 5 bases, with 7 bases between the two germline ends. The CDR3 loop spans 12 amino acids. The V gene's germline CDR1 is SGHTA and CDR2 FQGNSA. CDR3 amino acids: CASSLRTGELFF. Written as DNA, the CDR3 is TGTGCCAGCAGTTTAAGGACCGGGGAGCTGTTTTTT.

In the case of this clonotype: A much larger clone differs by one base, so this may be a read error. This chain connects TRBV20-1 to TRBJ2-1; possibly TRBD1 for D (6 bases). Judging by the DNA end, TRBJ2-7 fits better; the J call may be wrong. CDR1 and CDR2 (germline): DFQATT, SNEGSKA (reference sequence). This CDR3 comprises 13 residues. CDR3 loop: CSARKGVYNEQYF. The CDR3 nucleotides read TGCAGTGCTAGAAAGGGGGTCTACAATGAGCAGTACTTC.

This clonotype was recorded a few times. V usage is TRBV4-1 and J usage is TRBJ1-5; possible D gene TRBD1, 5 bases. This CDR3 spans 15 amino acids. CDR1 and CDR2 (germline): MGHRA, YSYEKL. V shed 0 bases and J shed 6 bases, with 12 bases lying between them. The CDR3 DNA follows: TGCGCCAGCAGCCAAGATGGGGCAGGAGGTCAGCCCCAGCATTTT. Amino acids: CASSQDGAGGQPQHF.

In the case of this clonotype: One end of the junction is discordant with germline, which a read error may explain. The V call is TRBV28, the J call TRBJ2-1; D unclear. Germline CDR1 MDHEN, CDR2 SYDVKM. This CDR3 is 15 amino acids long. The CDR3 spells CASSSPRSPGNGQFF. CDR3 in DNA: TGTGCCAGCAGTTCCCCCAGAAGCCCTGGGAATGGGCAGTTCTTC.

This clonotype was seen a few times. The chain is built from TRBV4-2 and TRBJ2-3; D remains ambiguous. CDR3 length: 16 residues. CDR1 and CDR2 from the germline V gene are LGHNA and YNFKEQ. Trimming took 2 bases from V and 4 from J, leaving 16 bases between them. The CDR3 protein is CASSQLGPPSPDTQYF. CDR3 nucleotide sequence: TGTGCCAGCAGCCAACTGGGCCCTCCTTCCCCAGATACGCAGTATTTT.

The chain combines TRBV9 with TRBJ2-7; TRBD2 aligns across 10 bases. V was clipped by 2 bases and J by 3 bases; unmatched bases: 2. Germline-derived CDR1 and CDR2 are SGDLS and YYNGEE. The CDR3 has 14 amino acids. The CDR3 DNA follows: TGTGCCAGCAGCGTTAGCGGGGGGATCTACGAGCAGTACTTC. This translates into CASSVSGGIYEQYF.

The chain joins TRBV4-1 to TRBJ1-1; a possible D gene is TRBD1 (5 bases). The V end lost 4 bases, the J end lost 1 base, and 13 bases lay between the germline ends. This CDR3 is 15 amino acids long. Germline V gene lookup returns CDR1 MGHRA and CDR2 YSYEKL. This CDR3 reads CASSPGGGQNTEAFF. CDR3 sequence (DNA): TGCGCCAGCAGCCCTGGGGGTGGGCAGAACACTGAAGCTTTCTTT.

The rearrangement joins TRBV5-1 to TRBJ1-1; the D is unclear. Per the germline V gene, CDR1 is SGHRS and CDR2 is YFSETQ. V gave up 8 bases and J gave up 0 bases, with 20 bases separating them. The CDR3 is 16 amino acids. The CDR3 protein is CASNFLGPGMNTEAFF. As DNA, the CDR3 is TGCGCCAGTAACTTTTTAGGACCGGGGATGAACACTGAAGCTTTCTTT. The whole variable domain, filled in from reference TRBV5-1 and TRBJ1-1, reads KAGVTQTPRYLIKTRGQQVTLSCSPISGHRSVSWYQQTPGQGLQFLFEYFSETQRNKGNFPGRFSGRQFSNSRSEMNVSTLELGDSALYLCASNFLGPGMNTEAFFGQGTRLTVV.

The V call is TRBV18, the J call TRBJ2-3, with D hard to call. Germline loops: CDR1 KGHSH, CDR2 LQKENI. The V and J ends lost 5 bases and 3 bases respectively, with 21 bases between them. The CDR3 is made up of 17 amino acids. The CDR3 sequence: CASSVRTDPGPTDTQYF. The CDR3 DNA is TGTGCCAGCTCAGTAAGGACCGACCCGGGCCCAACAGATACGCAGTATTTT.

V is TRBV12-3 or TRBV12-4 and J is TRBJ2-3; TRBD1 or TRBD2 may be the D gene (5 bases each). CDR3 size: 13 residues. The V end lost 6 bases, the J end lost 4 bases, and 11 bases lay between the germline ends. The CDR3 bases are TGTGCCAGCAGAGCCCGGGGCTCAGATACGCAGTATTTT. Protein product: CASRARGSDTQYF.

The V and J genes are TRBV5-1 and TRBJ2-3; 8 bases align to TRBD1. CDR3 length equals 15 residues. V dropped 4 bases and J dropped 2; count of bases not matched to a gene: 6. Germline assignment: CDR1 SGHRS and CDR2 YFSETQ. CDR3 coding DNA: TGCGCCAGCAGCCACGACAGGGGTGACACAGATACGCAGTATTTT. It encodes CASSHDRGDTDTQYF.